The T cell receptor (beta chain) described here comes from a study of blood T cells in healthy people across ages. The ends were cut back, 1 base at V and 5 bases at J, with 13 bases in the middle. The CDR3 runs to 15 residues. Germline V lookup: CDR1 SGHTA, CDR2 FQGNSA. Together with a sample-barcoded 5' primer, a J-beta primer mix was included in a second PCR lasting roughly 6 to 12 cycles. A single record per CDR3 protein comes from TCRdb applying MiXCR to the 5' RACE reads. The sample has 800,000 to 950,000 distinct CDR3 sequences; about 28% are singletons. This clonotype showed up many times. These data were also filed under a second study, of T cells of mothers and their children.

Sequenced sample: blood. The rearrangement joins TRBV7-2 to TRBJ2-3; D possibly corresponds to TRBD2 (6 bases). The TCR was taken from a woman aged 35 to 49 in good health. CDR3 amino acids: CASSLDTWGEDTQYF. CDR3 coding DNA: TGTGCCAGCAGCTTAGATACTTGGGGGGAAGATACGCAGTATTTT.